Below, 22 T cell receptor beta chains from the same sample are listed, as sequenced in a study of OX40 agonist ivuxolimab in advanced cancers. Assay used: immunoSEQ multiplex PCR; TCRdb lists only in-frame clones, some missing. Of under 65,000 clones listed, roughly 85% are singletons. The specimen comprised CD4+ or CD8+ T cells sorted from blood, sampled in a trial of the OX40 agonist ivuxolimab. These receptor sequences come from an adult with an advanced solid tumor such as melanoma, head and neck, liver or kidney cancer.

V is TRBV27 and J is TRBJ2-1; the D is unclear. Germline values: CDR1 MNHEY, CDR2 SMNVEV (reference sequence). CDR3 length equals 13 residues. V was trimmed by 5 bases and J by 9 bases, leaving 14 bases between them. The CDR3 protein is CASSPPQALEQFF. In nucleotides, the CDR3 is TGTGCCAGCAGTCCTCCTCAGGCCCTTGAGCAGTTCTTC.

The chain couples TRBV7-2 to TRBJ2-7; D is perhaps TRBD1 (5 bases). V lost 4 bases and J lost 3, with 16 bases in between. CDR3 length equals 15 residues. The V gene's germline CDR1 is SGHTA and CDR2 FQGNSA. CDR3 in amino acids: CASSSDSTKGYEQYF. DNA of the CDR3: TGTGCCAGCAGCTCCGACAGCACCAAGGGCTACGAGCAGTACTTC.

This clone has more than one count but fewer than ten. This chain connects TRBV7-8 to TRBJ1-2; D unclear. V was pared by 7 bases and J by 3 bases, with 9 bases between. Germline V lookup: CDR1 SGHVS, CDR2 FQNEAQ. The CDR3 loop spans 12 amino acids. The CDR3 reads CASTTPDYGYTF. CDR3 sequence (DNA): TGTGCCAGCACCACACCGGACTATGGCTACACCTTC.

The chain couples TRBV14 to TRBJ1-2; D is perhaps TRBD1 (6 bases). V dropped 4 bases and J dropped 0 bases, with 12 bases sitting between them. The CDR3 contains 15 residues. Germline CDR1 and CDR2: SGHDN and FVKESK. The CDR3 DNA sequence: TGTGCCAGCAGCCCCTACGGACAGCCTAACTATGGCTACACCTTC. Encoded protein: CASSPYGQPNYGYTF.

The chain combines TRBV6-6 with TRBJ2-3, with D tentatively TRBD2 (6 bases). V lost 6 bases to trimming and J lost 8 bases, with 15 bases between them. Germline CDR1 reads MNHNY; CDR2 reads SVGAGI (reference sequence). The length of the CDR3 is 13 residues. The CDR3: CASSRSSALTQYF. CDR3 nucleotides: TGTGCCAGCAGCAGGTCTAGCGCTCTTACGCAGTATTTT.

This clone has just a few counts. The DNA for the CDR3 is TGTGCCAGCAAGCCCAACCCTCTAGGCGGGAGGTACACAGATACGCAGTATTTT. As protein: CASKPNPLGGRYTDTQYF. The chain recombines TRBV28 with TRBJ2-3; 8 positions match TRBD2. The V gene's germline CDR1 is MDHEN and CDR2 SYDVKM. The trim removed 7 bases at V and 2 bases at J, leaving 17 bases unmatched. This CDR3 comprises 18 residues.

The rearrangement uses TRBV5-1 and TRBJ2-3, with D unresolved. CDR3 length equals 14 residues. CDR1 SGHRS and CDR2 YFSETQ come from the germline V gene. V lost 0 bases and J 0 bases, leaving 5 bases between the germline ends. The CDR3 region has the DNA TGCGCCAGCAGCTTGGGACACAGCACAGATACGCAGTATTTT. Translated: CASSLGHSTDTQYF.

The V and J genes are TRBV28 and TRBJ1-1, with D possibly being TRBD1 (5 bases). CDR1 and CDR2 (germline): MDHEN, SYDVKM. V lost 1 base, J lost 4 bases, and 16 bases lay in between. This CDR3 is 16 amino acids long. CDR3 protein: CASSLSGGGGITEAFF. The DNA for the CDR3 is TGTGCCAGCAGTTTATCGGGTGGGGGGGGAATCACTGAAGCTTTCTTT.

The chain recombines TRBV2 with TRBJ2-3; D gene unclear. This CDR3 has 13 residues. The V end lost 8 bases, the J end lost 6 bases, and 15 bases lay between the germline ends. Germline lookup yields CDR1 SNHLY and CDR2 FYNNEI. Written as DNA, the CDR3 is TGTGCCAGCGAAGTCTTCTTTGCGGATACGCAGTATTTT. Translated: CASEVFFADTQYF.

This chain links TRBV4-2 with TRBJ1-2, with 8 bases lining up with TRBD1. V shed 0 bases, J shed 5 bases, and the junction held 11 bases outside the gene matches. Germline-derived CDR1 and CDR2 are LGHNA and YNFKEQ. The CDR3 sequence is 17 residues long. CDR3 sequence (DNA): TGTGCCAGCAGCCAAGATTCAACAGGGGGAGCGCGATATGGCTACACCTTC. Encoded protein: CASSQDSTGGARYGYTF.

CDR3 DNA sequence: TGTGCCAGCAGCGTAGAGGGACTTCCTTCCTCTAGCACAGATACGCAGTATTTT. Translating gives CASSVEGLPSSSTDTQYF. The rearrangement uses TRBV9 and TRBJ2-3, with D perhaps TRBD2 (6 bases). The CDR3 has 18 amino acids. Trimming cost V 0 bases and J 0 bases, with 17 bases left between them. Germline assignment: CDR1 SGDLS and CDR2 YYNGEE.

The J gene is TRBJ2-3, the V gene TRBV9; 7 bases map to TRBD2. Unmatched junction bases numbered 5, after V lost 0 bases and J lost 4 bases. The CDR3 is 15 amino acids. The germline V gene encodes CDR1 SGDLS and CDR2 YYNGEE. CDR3 in DNA: TGTGCCAGCAGCGTAGCCGCGGGGGTAGCAGATACGCAGTATTTT. It yields the protein CASSVAAGVADTQYF. The variable domain in full, with the rest retrieved from reference TRBV9 and TRBJ2-3, is DSGVTQTPKHLITATGQRVTLRCSPRSGDLSVYWYQQSLDQGLQFLIQYYNGEERAKGNILERFSAQQFPDLHSELNLSSLELGDSALYFCASSVAAGVADTQYFGPGTRLTVL.

The chain uses TRBV19 and TRBJ2-5; no clear D gene. V shed 9 bases and J shed 1 base, with 6 bases lying between them. Germline-derived CDR1 and CDR2 are LNHDA and SQIVND (reference sequence). The CDR3 has 11 residues. The CDR3 DNA sequence: TGTGCCAGCGGTGTCCAAGAGACCCAGTACTTC. Its protein is CASGVQETQYF.

The chain is built from TRBV5-5 and TRBJ2-3; D remains unclear. The CDR3 totals 14 residues. Germline loops: CDR1 SGHKS, CDR2 YYEKEE (reference sequence). Deletions cut 0 bases from V and 2 bases from J, with 7 bases between. This CDR3 is CASSLVVFTDTQYF. CDR3 bases: TGTGCCAGCAGCTTGGTGGTTTTCACAGATACGCAGTATTTT.

The rearrangement joins TRBV10-2 to TRBJ1-1; 7 bases map to TRBD1. Germline V gene sequence: CDR1 WSHSY, CDR2 SAAADI. The V gene end was trimmed by 4 bases and the J gene end by 4 bases; junction bases not matched to a gene: 15. The CDR3 totals 17 residues. The CDR3 bases are TGCGCCAGCAGTGGTACCGTAAAAGGGGGCTGGAGCACTGAAGCTTTCTTT. Amino acid sequence: CASSGTVKGGWSTEAFF.

The rearrangement uses TRBV5-1 and TRBJ1-2; D gene ambiguous. The CDR3 sequence is 14 residues long. Germline V gene sequence: CDR1 SGHRS, CDR2 YFSETQ. Trimming removed 5 bases at V and 2 bases at J, with 13 bases between. This CDR3 reads CASRDAGGNYGYTF. The CDR3 DNA follows: TGCGCCAGCAGGGACGCGGGTGGCAACTATGGCTACACCTTC.

This rearrangement joins TRBV11-1 to TRBJ2-3; TRBD2 might be the D (5 bases). Looked up from germline, CDR1 is SGHAT and CDR2 is FQDESV (reference sequence). CDR3 length: 14 residues. Trimming shortened V by 6 bases and J by 9 bases, and 19 bases separated the two germline ends. The CDR3 DNA is TGTGCCAGCAGTAAACTCCAGGACTCCGACACGCAGTATTTT. Residues: CASSKLQDSDTQYF.

This chain links TRBV7-9 with TRBJ1-1; D is perhaps TRBD1 (6 bases). With 5 bases removed from V and 5 bases from J, the gap between germline ends came to 12 bases. The CDR3 has 13 amino acids. CDR1 is SEHNR and CDR2 is FQNEAQ in the germline V gene (reference sequence). The CDR3 DNA reads TGTGCCAGCAGCCGACAGGAGGGTACTGAAGCTTTCTTT. The encoded protein is CASSRQEGTEAFF.

Only one count was recorded for this clone. This chain connects TRBV29-1 to TRBJ1-1; D perhaps matches TRBD1 (6 bases). The V and J ends lost 5 bases and 0 bases respectively, with 10 bases between them. Germline lookup yields CDR1 SQVTM and CDR2 ANQGSEA. The CDR3 totals 13 residues. CDR3 sequence: CSVCRTVNTEAFF. DNA of the CDR3: TGCAGCGTTTGCAGGACAGTGAACACTGAAGCTTTCTTT.

The chain uses TRBV5-6 and TRBJ1-2; no firm D call. Germline-derived CDR1 and CDR2 are SGHDT and YYEEEE. V lost 4 bases to trimming and J lost 8 bases, with 9 bases between them. This CDR3 has 11 amino acids. The DNA of the CDR3 is TGTGCCAGCAGCAGTGCGTGGGGCTACACCTTC. Translated: CASSSAWGYTF.

This chain connects TRBV7-2 to TRBJ1-2, with TRBD1 as a possible D gene (5 bases). CDR1 SGHTA and CDR2 FQGNSA come from the germline V gene. The V end was cut by 1 base, the J end by 5 bases, with 8 bases between. The CDR3 is 13 amino acids. Here the CDR3 reads CASSLGGLYGYTF. Here the CDR3 DNA reads TGTGCCAGCAGCTTAGGGGGACTGTATGGCTACACCTTC.

The chain has TRBV7-9 and TRBJ1-4, with a tentative D call TRBD1 (6 bases). CDR1 SEHNR and CDR2 FQNEAQ come from the germline V gene (reference sequence). The CDR3 spans 13 residues. The V and J ends lost 10 bases and 5 bases respectively, with 14 bases between them. DNA of the CDR3: TGTGCCACTTCGGACAGCCGAAATGAAAAACTGTTTTTT. Translating gives CATSDSRNEKLFF.